This TCR beta chain was captured by sequencing in a study of T cell repertoires in aging, cancer and after chemotherapy. Study-wide background: Paired samples before and after chemotherapy came from glioblastoma patients receiving temozolomide-based therapy.

By frequency in the sample, this clonotype is medium-sized. Its specificity is unknown. V gave up 6 bases and J gave up 7 bases, with 15 bases separating them. Germline CDR1 reads LNHDA; CDR2 reads SQIVND (reference sequence). The length of the CDR3 is 13 residues. Study-wide findings and caveats: Age-matched healthy donors had significantly more diverse, less clonal blood TCR repertoires than untreated cancer patients. In cancer patients, declining TCR diversity with age involved lost richness and lost evenness.

Rearranged V-D-J TRB sequences were amplified with a mixed TRB-A/B primer pool. From the multiplex PCR reads, TCRdb called clonotypes with MiXCR, one entry per CDR3 protein. The sample includes approximately 2,200 distinct CDR3 sequences, approximately 28% of them seen just once. Peripheral blood genomic DNA, not sorted cells or RNA, was the template. This clonotype was obtained from a human donor with a solid tumor. The gene calls are TRBV19 and TRBJ1-2; D is possibly TRBD1 (6 bases). The sequenced material came from blood. Here the CDR3 DNA reads TGTGCCAGTAGGCCAGGGGTGTCAGGTGGCTACACCTTC. Translated: CASRPGVSGGYTF. Based on the CDR3 plus reference TRBV19 and TRBJ1-2, the full variable domain is DGGITQSPKYLFRKEGQNVTLSCEQNLNHDAMYWYRQDPGQGLRLIYYSQIVNDFQKGDIAEGYSVSREKKESFPLTVTSAQKNPTAFYLCASRPGVSGGYTFGSGTRLTVV.